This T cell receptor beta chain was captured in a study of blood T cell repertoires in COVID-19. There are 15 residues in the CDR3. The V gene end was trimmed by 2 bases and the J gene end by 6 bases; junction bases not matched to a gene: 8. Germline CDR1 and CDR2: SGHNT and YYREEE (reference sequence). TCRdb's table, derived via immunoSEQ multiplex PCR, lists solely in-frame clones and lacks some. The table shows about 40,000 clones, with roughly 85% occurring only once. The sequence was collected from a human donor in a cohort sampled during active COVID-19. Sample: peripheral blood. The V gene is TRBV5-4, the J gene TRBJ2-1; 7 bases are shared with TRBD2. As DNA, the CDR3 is TGTGCCAGCAGCTTCCGCGGGGGACTCTCCAATGAGCAGTTCTTC. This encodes CASSFRGGLSNEQFF.